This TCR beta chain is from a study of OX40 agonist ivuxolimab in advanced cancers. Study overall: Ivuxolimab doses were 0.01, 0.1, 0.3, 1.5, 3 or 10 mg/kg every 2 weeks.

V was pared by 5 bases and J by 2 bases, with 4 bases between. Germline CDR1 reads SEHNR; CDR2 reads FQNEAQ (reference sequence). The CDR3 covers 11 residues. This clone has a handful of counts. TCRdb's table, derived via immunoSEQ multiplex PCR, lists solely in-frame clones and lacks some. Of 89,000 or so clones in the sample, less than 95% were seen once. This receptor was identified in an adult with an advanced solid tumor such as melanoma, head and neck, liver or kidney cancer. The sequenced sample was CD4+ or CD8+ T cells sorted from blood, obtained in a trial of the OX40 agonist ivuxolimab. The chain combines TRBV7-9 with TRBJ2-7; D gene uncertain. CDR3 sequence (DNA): TGTGCCAGCAGCGCCACCTACGAGCAGTACTTC. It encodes CASSATYEQYF.